This entry describes one TCR beta chain. This entry belongs to a study of blood T cell repertoires in COVID-19. Study details: PBMCs, B-cell-depleted T cells, or T cells provided the cDNA or gDNA that made up the material.

The authors' processing: Estimation of nucleated cell counts relied on the amplification of reference gene primers. Generated by immunoSEQ multiplex PCR, the TCRdb table keeps only in-frame clones and is missing some. The DNA gave D and trimming, while V, J and clone size come from that table. Of roughly 160,000 clones in the sample, around four fifths were seen once. The V end was cut by 1 base, the J end by 3 bases, with 13 bases between. This CDR3 is 15 amino acids long. The germline V gene encodes CDR1 SGDLS and CDR2 YYNGEE. Those enrolled in Seattle joined during active infection and were followed longitudinally afterward.

Specimen: peripheral blood. The sequence came from a woman older than 75 with COVID-19, enrolled during active disease. V gene TRBV9 combines with J gene TRBJ1-2; weak D call: TRBD1 (6 bases). The CDR3: CASSVSTGSYYGYTF. The CDR3 bases are TGTGCCAGCAGCGTATCGACAGGCTCATACTATGGCTACACCTTC.